This T cell receptor (beta chain) was recovered during a study of regulatory T cells in long-lasting Graves disease. Time point here: newly diagnosed GD, antithyroid drugs for less than 3 months. From PBMCs, RNA was extracted and then used to make the TCR library. With iRepertoire HTBI primers and Arm-PCR of CDR3 regions, TCR beta libraries were built. In the original analysis: Overall, samples carried 60 to 65 TRBV and about 15 TRBJ segments. TCRdb re-called the multiplex PCR reads with MiXCR, one entry per CDR3 protein. The V and J calls here are based on TCRdb, not the publication. This table holds some 490,000 distinct CDR3 sequences, more than 10% found once. CDR3 length equals 14 residues. The germline gives CDR1 SEHNR, CDR2 FQNEAQ (reference sequence). V gave up 3 bases and J gave up 2 bases, with 8 bases separating them. This sample was shared with a second study, whose subject was T cells in Graves' hyperthyroidism and ophthalmopathy.

The source of this sequence is a woman aged 25 to 39 with Graves disease. Sequenced here: peripheral blood mononuclear cells (PBMCs), sampled at new diagnosis, from a patient treated with antithyroid drugs. The chain links TRBV7-9 to TRBJ2-1; D remains ambiguous. CDR3 coding DNA: TGTGCCAGCAGCTTCAGTGGGACCTACAATGAGCAGTTCTTC. As protein: CASSFSGTYNEQFF.